The rows below give T cell receptor beta chains drawn from one sample of a study of beta chain features in type 1 diabetes. Sequencing was performed with immunoSEQ multiplex PCR; in TCRdb, only in-frame clones are kept and a portion is missing. The top ten clones hold approximately 0.035% of a sample with about 230,000 clones, 9% to 10% of them seen once. The sequenced sample consisted of naive CD4+ T cells from blood. Receptors originate from a woman younger than 35 in good health. Both conserved end residues are part of each CDR3. A D gene is named only where the DNA matches it firmly. Part of the rows lack a size; the others show once, few, many or a class for expanded clones.

clone size: -; J gene: TRBJ2-1; D gene: TRBD2; V gene: TRBV6-1; CDR3 DNA: TGTGCCAGCAGGAGGGAGGGGTCATTCTACAATGAGCAGTTCTTC; CDR3 protein: CASRREGSFYNEQFF
clone size: few; J gene: TRBJ1-2; D gene: TRBD1; V gene: TRBV5-1; CDR3 DNA: TGCGCCAGCAGTCCTACAGGGGGCAGCTATGGCTACACCTTC; CDR3 protein: CASSPTGGSYGYTF
clone size: -; J gene: TRBJ2-7; D gene: -; V gene: TRBV19; CDR3 DNA: TGTGCCAGTGCCGACTCCTATTACGAGCAGTACTTC; CDR3 protein: CASADSYYEQYF
clone size: -; J gene: TRBJ2-5; D gene: -; V gene: TRBV2; CDR3 DNA: TGTGCCAGCAGTGAATTATTGGGGGGATCCGAGACCCAGTACTTC; CDR3 protein: CASSELLGGSETQYF
clone size: -; J gene: TRBJ2-5; D gene: -; V gene: TRBV19; CDR3 DNA: TGTGCCAGTAGGTTCCAACACCTGTACCAAGAGACCCAGTACTTC; CDR3 protein: CASRFQHLYQETQYF
clone size: -; J gene: TRBJ2-7; D gene: TRBD1; V gene: TRBV29-1; CDR3 DNA: TGCAGCGCTGGGTGGACAGGGGGCTACGAGCAGTACTTC; CDR3 protein: CSAGWTGGYEQYF
clone size: few; J gene: TRBJ1-6; D gene: -; V gene: TRBV5-4; CDR3 DNA: TGTGCCAGCAGCTTGGACCCGGGGGGAAATTCACCCCTCCACTTT; CDR3 protein: CASSLDPGGNSPLHF
clone size: few; J gene: TRBJ1-2; D gene: -; V gene: TRBV29-1; CDR3 DNA: TGCAGCGTTGTCGAGGACAGCTACTCCTATGGCTACACCTTC; CDR3 protein: CSVVEDSYSYGYTF
clone size: few; J gene: TRBJ1-1; D gene: TRBD1; V gene: TRBV6-1; CDR3 DNA: TGTGCCAGCAGTGGGCCCGGACAGGGTATGAACACTGAAGCTTTCTTT; CDR3 protein: CASSGPGQGMNTEAFF
clone size: few; J gene: TRBJ1-6; D gene: TRBD1; V gene: TRBV30; CDR3 DNA: TGTGCCTGGGGCCGGGACAGCAATTCACCCCTCCACTTT; CDR3 protein: CAWGRDSNSPLHF
clone size: few; J gene: TRBJ2-4; D gene: TRBD2; V gene: TRBV6-5; CDR3 DNA: TGTGCCAGCAGAAGGACTAGCGGGAGTCACATTCAGTACTTC; CDR3 protein: CASRRTSGSHIQYF
clone size: few; J gene: TRBJ2-2; D gene: -; V gene: TRBV5-1; CDR3 DNA: TGCGCCAGCAGCTTGGGTAGCGTCAACACCGGGGAGCTGTTTTTT; CDR3 protein: CASSLGSVNTGELFF
clone size: -; J gene: TRBJ2-3; D gene: TRBD1; V gene: TRBV30; CDR3 DNA: TGTGCCTGGGGACAGGGGCCTAGCACAGATACGCAGTATTTT; CDR3 protein: CAWGQGPSTDTQYF
clone size: few; J gene: TRBJ2-5; D gene: -; V gene: TRBV7-9; CDR3 DNA: TGTGCCAGCAGCTCAGGAGGGGTTGAGACCCAGTACTTC; CDR3 protein: CASSSGGVETQYF
clone size: -; J gene: TRBJ2-2; D gene: TRBD1; V gene: TRBV5-1; CDR3 DNA: TGCGCCAGCAGACAGGGGCCGAACACCGGGGAGCTGTTTTTT; CDR3 protein: CASRQGPNTGELFF
clone size: few; J gene: TRBJ2-7; D gene: -; V gene: TRBV4-2; CDR3 DNA: TGTGCCAGCAGCCAATCAGGCAGCTCCTACGAGCAGTACTTC; CDR3 protein: CASSQSGSSYEQYF
clone size: few; J gene: TRBJ2-7; D gene: -; V gene: TRBV12-5; CDR3 DNA: TGTGCTAGTGGTTTGGTATACCGGGACGAGCAGTACTTC; CDR3 protein: CASGLVYRDEQYF
clone size: -; J gene: TRBJ2-1; D gene: -; V gene: TRBV6-1; CDR3 DNA: TGTGCCAGCAAGGCCGACAGTTTAAACAATGAGCAGTTCTTC; CDR3 protein: CASKADSLNNEQFF
clone size: few; J gene: TRBJ1-2; D gene: TRBD1; V gene: TRBV30; CDR3 DNA: TGTGCCTGGAGCTACCCATCTCCATGGACAGGGCCTAACTATGGCTACACCTTC; CDR3 protein: CAWSYPSPWTGPNYGYTF
clone size: few; J gene: TRBJ2-5; D gene: -; V gene: TRBV29-1; CDR3 DNA: TGCAGCGTGACTGGAGGGGAGACCCAGTACTTC; CDR3 protein: CSVTGGETQYF
clone size: -; J gene: TRBJ2-5; D gene: TRBD2; V gene: TRBV30; CDR3 DNA: TGTGCCTGGAGTGTGGGTAGCGGGAACCAAGAGACCCAGTACTTC; CDR3 protein: CAWSVGSGNQETQYF
clone size: -; J gene: TRBJ2-7; D gene: TRBD1; V gene: TRBV6-5; CDR3 DNA: TGTGCCAGCAGGACCGGGACAGCGGTTTACTTC; CDR3 protein: CASRTGTAVYF
clone size: -; J gene: TRBJ1-1; D gene: -; V gene: TRBV28; CDR3 DNA: TGTGCCAGCAGTGTGAGGCCGAACACTGAAGCTTTCTTT; CDR3 protein: CASSVRPNTEAFF
clone size: -; J gene: TRBJ1-1; D gene: -; V gene: TRBV29-1; CDR3 DNA: TGCAGCGCCGGCCGGGGGGTTTTTGACACTGAAGCTTTCTTT; CDR3 protein: CSAGRGVFDTEAFF
clone size: few; J gene: TRBJ2-7; D gene: -; V gene: TRBV27; CDR3 DNA: TGTGCCAGCAGTCAAATCGGGACAAACACCTACGAGCAGTACTTC; CDR3 protein: CASSQIGTNTYEQYF
clone size: -; J gene: TRBJ2-1; D gene: TRBD1; V gene: TRBV9; CDR3 DNA: TGTGCCAGCAGCGTAGGGGACAGGGGCTTTAATGAGCAGTTCTTC; CDR3 protein: CASSVGDRGFNEQFF
clone size: -; J gene: TRBJ1-2; D gene: TRBD1; V gene: TRBV30; CDR3 DNA: TGTGCCTGGAGTTCCGGACAGGACTATGGCTACACCTTC; CDR3 protein: CAWSSGQDYGYTF
clone size: -; J gene: TRBJ2-4; D gene: -; V gene: TRBV11-2; CDR3 DNA: TGTGCCAGCAGCTTAGAACCCTTGCCAGGGGTCATTCAGTACTTC; CDR3 protein: CASSLEPLPGVIQYF
clone size: -; J gene: TRBJ2-2; D gene: -; V gene: TRBV11-2; CDR3 DNA: TGTGCCAGCAGCCCCCGAATAGGGTCAGGGGGGGAGCTGTTTTTT; CDR3 protein: CASSPRIGSGGELFF
clone size: few; J gene: TRBJ2-1; D gene: TRBD2; V gene: TRBV30; CDR3 DNA: TGTGCCTCCCTCTTCATACGCGGGGGGTCCAATGAGCAGTTCTTC; CDR3 protein: CASLFIRGGSNEQFF
clone size: few; J gene: TRBJ2-3; D gene: TRBD1; V gene: TRBV9; CDR3 DNA: TGTGCCAGCAGCGTCCGGGACAGAGTAGGAGATACGCAGTATTTT; CDR3 protein: CASSVRDRVGDTQYF
clone size: -; J gene: TRBJ2-6; D gene: -; V gene: TRBV29-1; CDR3 DNA: TGCAGCGCGACAGTCTCTGGGGCCAACGTCCTGACTTTC; CDR3 protein: CSATVSGANVLTF
clone size: -; J gene: TRBJ2-2; D gene: TRBD1; V gene: TRBV6-5; CDR3 DNA: TGTGCCAGCAGGAGACAGGGGGGTACCGGGGAGCTGTTTTTT; CDR3 protein: CASRRQGGTGELFF
clone size: -; J gene: TRBJ1-4; D gene: TRBD1; V gene: TRBV29-1; CDR3 DNA: TGCAGCGTTGTATGGGACAGTCTGAGTTCTGAAAAACTGTTTTTT; CDR3 protein: CSVVWDSLSSEKLFF
clone size: few; J gene: TRBJ1-2; D gene: -; V gene: TRBV28; CDR3 DNA: TGTGCCAGCAACCGGGACACCTACTATGGCTACACCTTC; CDR3 protein: CASNRDTYYGYTF
clone size: -; J gene: TRBJ1-1; D gene: TRBD1; V gene: TRBV7-3; CDR3 DNA: TGTGCCAGCAACACAGGGACAGGTGAAGCTTTCTTT; CDR3 protein: CASNTGTGEAFF
clone size: few; J gene: TRBJ1-6; D gene: -; V gene: TRBV10-3; CDR3 DNA: TGTGCCATCACTGGAGGGTCCTATAATTCACCCCTCCACTTT; CDR3 protein: CAITGGSYNSPLHF
clone size: -; J gene: TRBJ1-6; D gene: -; V gene: TRBV5-1; CDR3 DNA: TGCGCCAGCAGCTTGGAGCGGGACTCACCCCTCCACTTT; CDR3 protein: CASSLERDSPLHF
clone size: -; J gene: TRBJ1-1; D gene: TRBD1; V gene: TRBV4-1; CDR3 DNA: TGCGCCAGCAGCCCGAGACAGGGAAACACTGAAGCTTTCTTT; CDR3 protein: CASSPRQGNTEAFF
clone size: few; J gene: TRBJ2-1; D gene: TRBD2; V gene: TRBV7-9; CDR3 DNA: TGTGCCAGCAGACCCATGCGGGAGGGAGGCAATGAGCAGTTCTTC; CDR3 protein: CASRPMREGGNEQFF
clone size: many; J gene: TRBJ2-7; D gene: TRBD1; V gene: TRBV23-1; CDR3 DNA: TGCGCCAGCAGTCAGGACAGGGGACTTCCCTACGAGCAGTACTTC; CDR3 protein: CASSQDRGLPYEQYF
clone size: few; J gene: TRBJ2-7; D gene: TRBD2; V gene: TRBV10-2; CDR3 DNA: TGCGCCAGCAGTCTGACTAGCGGGAGTAGAGAGCAGTACTTC; CDR3 protein: CASSLTSGSREQYF
clone size: -; J gene: TRBJ1-2; D gene: -; V gene: TRBV27; CDR3 DNA: TGTGCCAGCAGTTTAGTGGGGCGGGGCCGTAACGGCTACACCTTC; CDR3 protein: CASSLVGRGRNGYTF
clone size: -; J gene: TRBJ2-7; D gene: -; V gene: TRBV29-1; CDR3 DNA: TGCAGCGTTGAACTTAATTTGAACTCCGAGCAGTACTTC; CDR3 protein: CSVELNLNSEQYF